This passage covers 21 T cell receptor beta chains from one sample sequenced in a study of blood T cell repertoires in COVID-19. Repertoires were generated with immunoSEQ multiplex PCR, while TCRdb's copy carries only in-frame clones and drops some. The sample lists 150,000 to 200,000 clones, around 83% seen once, with over 1.5% in the top ten. Material for sequencing was peripheral blood. The source is a human donor in a cohort sampled during active COVID-19.

This clone was found a few times. The genes are TRBV3-1 (or the pseudogene TRBV3-2) and TRBJ1-5; 9 bases match TRBD1. The germline V gene has CDR1 LGHDT and CDR2 YNNKEL (reference sequence). The CDR3 runs 16 residues. V was pared by 1 base and J by 6 bases, with 7 bases of the junction left unmatched. CDR3 loop: CASSQAGTGNRQPQHF. The CDR3 nucleotides are TGTGCCAGCAGCCAAGCCGGGACAGGGAATCGTCAGCCCCAGCATTTT.

The genes are TRBV3-1 (or the pseudogene TRBV3-2) and TRBJ1-5; 10 bases map to TRBD1. With V trimmed by 2 bases and J by 6 bases, 4 bases remained unmatched. Germline values: CDR1 LGHDT, CDR2 YNNKEL (reference sequence). This CDR3 has 15 amino acids. CDR3 residues: CASSQRGTGVQPQHF. DNA for the CDR3: TGTGCCAGCAGCCAAAGGGGGACAGGGGTTCAGCCCCAGCATTTT.

J is TRBJ2-4 and V is TRBV5-6; D is possibly TRBD2 (6 bases). The CDR3 has 14 amino acids. Looked up from germline, CDR1 is SGHDT and CDR2 is YYEEEE. V was pared by 6 bases and J by 7 bases, with 17 bases between. The CDR3 spells CASIREIPRNIQYF. CDR3 sequence (DNA): TGTGCCAGCATCCGGGAGATACCGCGGAACATTCAGTACTTC.

The chain has TRBV19 and TRBJ1-1, with no clear D. The CDR3 is 15 residues long. V gave up 6 bases and J gave up 3 bases, with 17 bases separating them. Germline CDR1 LNHDA, CDR2 SQIVND (reference sequence). The CDR3 sequence: CASSLGLQSYTEAFF. CDR3 nucleotides: TGTGCCAGTAGCCTGGGCTTACAGAGTTACACTGAAGCTTTCTTT.

Comment on this clone: The identical CDR3 is also encoded by other nucleotide sequences in the sample. The chain is built from TRBV3-1 (or the pseudogene TRBV3-2) and TRBJ2-7; D unclear. V lost 3 bases and J 3 bases, leaving 3 bases between the germline ends. This CDR3 spans 11 amino acids. Germline CDR1 and CDR2: LGHDT and YNNKEL (reference sequence). The CDR3 protein is CASSQYYEQYF. CDR3 nucleotides: TGTGCCAGCAGCCAGTACTACGAGCAGTACTTC.

The chain combines TRBV7-9 with TRBJ2-3; TRBD2 matches 10 bases. Germline CDR1 reads SEHNR; CDR2 reads FQNEAQ (reference sequence). Trimming took 8 bases from V and 1 from J; bases not matched to a gene: 6. This CDR3 comprises 15 residues. Here the CDR3 DNA reads TGTGCCAGCTTCGAGCGGGGGGGAGGCACAGATACGCAGTATTTT. Translation gives CASFERGGGTDTQYF.

The chain combines TRBV7-8 with TRBJ1-2, with D possibly being TRBD1 (5 bases). V was shortened by 0 bases and J by 4 bases, with 15 bases between the two germline ends. Per the germline V gene, CDR1 is SGHVS and CDR2 is FQNEAQ. The CDR3 length is 16 residues. This CDR3 is CASSLARGGVGYGYTF. The CDR3 DNA sequence: TGTGCCAGCAGCTTAGCGCGGGGAGGGGTAGGCTATGGCTACACCTTC.

V gene TRBV19 combines with J gene TRBJ1-2; TRBD1 might be the D (6 bases). V lost 6 bases to trimming and J lost 4 bases, with 18 bases between them. CDR3 size: 15 residues. Germline CDR1 LNHDA, CDR2 SQIVND (reference sequence). The CDR3 reads CASRDNNRAGYGYTF. For the CDR3, the DNA is TGTGCCAGTAGGGATAACAACAGGGCAGGCTATGGCTACACCTTC.

This clone was picked up a small number of times. The genes are TRBV28 and TRBJ1-1; D may be TRBD1 (6 bases). V lost 10 bases and J 1 base, leaving 16 bases between the germline ends. The germline V gene has CDR1 MDHEN and CDR2 SYDVKM. The CDR3 has 14 amino acids. The CDR3 loop reads CATAPGGWNTEAFF. The CDR3 coding sequence is TGTGCCACCGCCCCGGGGGGCTGGAACACTGAAGCTTTCTTT.

The chain links TRBV6-1 to TRBJ1-4; no definite D call. The germline V gene has CDR1 MNHNS and CDR2 SASEGT. The CDR3 has 16 residues. Trimming removed 1 base at V and 0 bases at J, with 9 bases between. This CDR3 is CASSEVAFATNEKLFF. The CDR3 bases are TGTGCCAGCAGTGAAGTAGCGTTTGCAACTAATGAAAAACTGTTTTTT.

V gene TRBV5-1 combines with J gene TRBJ2-2; D gene unclear. Trimming removed 1 base at V and 2 bases at J, with 9 bases between. The length of the CDR3 is 15 residues. Looked up from germline, CDR1 is SGHRS and CDR2 is YFSETQ. CDR3 sequence (DNA): TGCGCCAGCAGCTTGCGAAGCACCAACACCGGGGAGCTGTTTTTT. Translated, it gives CASSLRSTNTGELFF.

The rearrangement links TRBV5-4 to TRBJ1-1, with TRBD1 matching over 7 bases. V trimming: 0 bases; J trimming: 1 base; junction bases outside the gene matches: 3. CDR3 length: 15 amino acids. Germline V CDR1 and CDR2: SGHNT, YYREEE (reference sequence). DNA of the CDR3: TGTGCCAGCAGCTTGGAGCAGGGGGGGAACACTGAAGCTTTCTTT. Protein product: CASSLEQGGNTEAFF. Based on the CDR3 plus reference TRBV5-4 and TRBJ1-1, the full variable domain is ETGVTQSPTHLIKTRGQQVTLRCSSQSGHNTVSWYQQALGQGPQFIFQYYREEENGRGNFPPRFSGLQFPNYSSELNVNALELDDSALYLCASSLEQGGNTEAFFGQGTRLTVV.

The gene calls are TRBV5-4 and TRBJ2-7, with 12 bases that match TRBD1. In germline, CDR1 is SGHNT, CDR2 YYREEE (reference sequence). This CDR3 has 16 residues. J gave up 4 bases and V 2 bases, and 7 bases lay outside the gene matches. CDR3 sequence: CASSFGGTGGAYEQYF. DNA of the CDR3: TGTGCCAGCAGCTTTGGCGGGACAGGGGGCGCATACGAGCAGTACTTC.

The chain has TRBV7-2 and TRBJ2-3, with D possibly being TRBD2 (6 bases). V dropped 6 bases and J dropped 2 bases, with 15 bases sitting between them. Germline-derived CDR1 and CDR2 are SGHTA and FQGNSA. CDR3 length: 15 amino acids. CDR3 amino acids: CASSKEAGPTDTQYF. The CDR3 DNA sequence: TGTGCCAGCAGTAAGGAGGCGGGACCCACAGATACGCAGTATTTT. Full variable domain (outside the CDR3, taken from reference TRBV7-2 and TRBJ2-3): GAGVSQSPSNKVTEKGKDVELRCDPISGHTALYWYRQSLGQGLEFLIYFQGNSAPDKSGLPSDRFSAERTGGSVSTLTIQRTQQEDSAVYLCASSKEAGPTDTQYFGPGTRLTVL.

The J gene is TRBJ2-1, the V gene TRBV28, with 9 bases lining up with TRBD1. Germline CDR1 is MDHEN and CDR2 is SYDVKM. Trimming at V came to 4 bases and at J to 5 bases, leaving 15 bases not matched to a gene. The CDR3 is made up of 18 amino acids. The CDR3 DNA sequence: TGTGCCAGCAGTTGGGGACAGGGTGGCGCGGGAAAAAACAATGAGCAGTTCTTC. As protein: CASSWGQGGAGKNNEQFF.

V is TRBV6-5 and J is TRBJ1-1, with unresolved D. The V end was cut by 6 bases, the J end by 3 bases, with 11 bases between. The CDR3 extends over 13 amino acids. In germline, CDR1 is MNHEY, CDR2 SVGAGI. CDR3 sequence (DNA): TGTGCCAGCAGGTGGACCGGGGACACTGAAGCTTTCTTT. Translation: CASRWTGDTEAFF.

The J gene is TRBJ1-1, the V gene TRBV5-1, with a weak D call TRBD1 (5 bases). The CDR3 length is 17 residues. V was trimmed by 0 bases and J by 0 bases, leaving 15 bases between them. Looked up from germline, CDR1 is SGHRS and CDR2 is YFSETQ. For the CDR3, the DNA is TGCGCCAGCAGCTTGGCCATTTTGACAGATTTGAACACTGAAGCTTTCTTT. Translating gives CASSLAILTDLNTEAFF.

The rearrangement joins TRBV5-1 to TRBJ1-1; D uncertain. CDR1 and CDR2 from the germline V gene are SGHRS and YFSETQ. The CDR3 is 14 amino acids. V was clipped by 0 bases and J by 2 bases, with 8 bases between them. Here the CDR3 reads CASSLDTRNTEAFF. The DNA of the CDR3 is TGCGCCAGCAGCTTGGATACACGAAACACTGAAGCTTTCTTT. Combining the CDR3 with reference TRBV5-1 and TRBJ1-1 gives the whole variable domain KAGVTQTPRYLIKTRGQQVTLSCSPISGHRSVSWYQQTPGQGLQFLFEYFSETQRNKGNFPGRFSGRQFSNSRSEMNVSTLELGDSALYLCASSLDTRNTEAFFGQGTRLTVV.

This clone was observed a handful of times. The genes are TRBV6-5 and TRBJ2-7, with 8 bases fitting TRBD2. The V gene end was trimmed by 4 bases and the J gene end by 0 bases; junction bases not matched to a gene: 5. The CDR3 loop spans 15 amino acids. Germline V gives CDR1 MNHEY, CDR2 SVGAGI. The CDR3 loop reads CASSFRSGSSYEQYF. The CDR3 nucleotides are TGTGCCAGCAGTTTTCGAAGCGGGAGCTCCTACGAGCAGTACTTC.

This chain uses TRBV18 with TRBJ1-1, with TRBD1 matching 10 bases. The CDR3 has 16 residues. The germline V gene has CDR1 KGHSH and CDR2 LQKENI. The V and J ends lost 2 bases and 4 bases, in that order; junction bases with no gene match: 7. CDR3 in DNA: TGTGCCAGCTCACCAGCGACAGGGGGCGTCGGCACTGAAGCTTTCTTT. It encodes CASSPATGGVGTEAFF.

The J gene is TRBJ1-2, the V gene TRBV6-5; possible D gene TRBD1, 5 bases. CDR1 and CDR2 from the germline V gene are MNHEY and SVGAGI. The CDR3 is made up of 14 amino acids. The V end was cut by 7 bases, the J end by 6 bases, with 18 bases between. This chain's CDR3 is CASNTPPGVDGYTF. The DNA of the CDR3 is TGTGCCAGCAACACCCCCCCGGGGGTAGATGGCTACACCTTC.